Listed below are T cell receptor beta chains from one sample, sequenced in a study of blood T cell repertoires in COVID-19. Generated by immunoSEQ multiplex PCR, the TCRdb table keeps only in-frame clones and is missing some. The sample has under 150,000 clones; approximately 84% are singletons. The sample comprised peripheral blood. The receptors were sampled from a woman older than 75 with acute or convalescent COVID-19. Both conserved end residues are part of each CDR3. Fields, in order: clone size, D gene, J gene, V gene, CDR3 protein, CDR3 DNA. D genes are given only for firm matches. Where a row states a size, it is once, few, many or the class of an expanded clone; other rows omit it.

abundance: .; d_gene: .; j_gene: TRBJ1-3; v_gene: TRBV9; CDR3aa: CASSVGPGVGNTIYF; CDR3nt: TGTGCCAGCAGCGTAGGGCCAGGGGTAGGAAACACCATATATTTT
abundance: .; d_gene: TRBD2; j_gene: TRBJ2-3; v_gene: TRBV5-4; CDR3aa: CASSLSGGGTSTDTQYF; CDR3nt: TGTGCCAGCAGCTTGTCGGGGGGGGGAACTAGCACAGATACGCAGTATTTT
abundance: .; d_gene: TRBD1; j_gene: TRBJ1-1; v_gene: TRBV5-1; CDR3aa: CASSSPGQMNTEAFF; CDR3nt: TGCGCCAGCAGCTCTCCGGGACAGATGAACACTGAAGCTTTCTTT
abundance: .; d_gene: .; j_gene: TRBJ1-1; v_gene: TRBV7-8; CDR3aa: CASSLHPYTEAFF; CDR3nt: TGTGCCAGCAGCCTACACCCGTACACTGAAGCTTTCTTT
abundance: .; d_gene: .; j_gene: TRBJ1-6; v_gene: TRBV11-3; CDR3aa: CASSLAGEPNSPLHF; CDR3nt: TGTGCCAGCAGCTTAGCGGGGGAGCCTAATTCACCCCTCCACTTT
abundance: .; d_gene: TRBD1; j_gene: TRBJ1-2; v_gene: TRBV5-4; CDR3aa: CASSLGGASDGYTF; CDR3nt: TGTGCCAGCAGCTTAGGGGGCGCCTCGGATGGCTACACCTTC
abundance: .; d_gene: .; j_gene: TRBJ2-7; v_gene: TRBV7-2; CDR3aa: CASSLGPDYQSSYEQYF; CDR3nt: TGTGCCAGCAGCTTAGGTCCGGACTACCAGAGCTCCTACGAGCAGTACTTC
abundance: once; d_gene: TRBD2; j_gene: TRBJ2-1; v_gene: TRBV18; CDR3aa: CASSGLAGVVEQFF; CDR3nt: TGTGCCAGCTCAGGACTAGCGGGGGTCGTTGAGCAGTTCTTC
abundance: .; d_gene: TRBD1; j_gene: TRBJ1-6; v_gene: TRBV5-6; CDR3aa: CASSLGQRFNSPLHF; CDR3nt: TGTGCCAGCAGCCTGGGACAGAGGTTTAATTCACCCCTCCACTTT
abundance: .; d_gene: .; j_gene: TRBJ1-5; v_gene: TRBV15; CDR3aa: CATSTVNRNQPQHF; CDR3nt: TGTGCCACCAGCACCGTAAACAGGAATCAGCCCCAGCATTTT
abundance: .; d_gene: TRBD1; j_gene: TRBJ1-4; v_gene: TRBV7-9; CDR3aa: CASRIGTEKEKLFF; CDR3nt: TGTGCCAGCAGAATCGGGACAGAGAAGGAAAAACTGTTTTTT
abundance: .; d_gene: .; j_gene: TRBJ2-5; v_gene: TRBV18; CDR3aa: CASSPELQETQYF; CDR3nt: TGTGCCAGCTCACCCGAGCTTCAAGAGACCCAGTACTTC
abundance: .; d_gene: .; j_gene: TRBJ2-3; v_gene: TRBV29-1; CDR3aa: CSVEVGDTQYF; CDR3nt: TGCAGCGTTGAAGTTGGCGATACGCAGTATTTT
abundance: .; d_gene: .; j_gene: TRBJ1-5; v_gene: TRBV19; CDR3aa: CASSIAAGGTKAIGQPQHF; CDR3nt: TGTGCCAGTAGTATAGCGGCAGGAGGTACTAAGGCGATAGGTCAGCCCCAGCATTTT
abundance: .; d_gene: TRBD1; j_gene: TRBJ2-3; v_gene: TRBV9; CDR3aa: CASSVATGGPRTDTQYF; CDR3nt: TGTGCCAGCAGCGTAGCTACAGGGGGGCCTCGCACAGATACGCAGTATTTT
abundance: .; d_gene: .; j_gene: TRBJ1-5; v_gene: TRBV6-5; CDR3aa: CASSPGGVSNQPQHF; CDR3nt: TGTGCCAGCAGTCCCGGCGGCGTTAGCAATCAGCCCCAGCATTTT
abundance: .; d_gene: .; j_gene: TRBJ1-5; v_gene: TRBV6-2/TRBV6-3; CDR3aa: CASSYSGSRNQPQHF; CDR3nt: TGTGCCAGCAGTTACTCTGGGAGCCGCAATCAGCCCCAGCATTTT
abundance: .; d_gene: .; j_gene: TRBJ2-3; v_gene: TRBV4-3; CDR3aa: CASSGTGTAQYF; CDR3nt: TGCGCCAGCAGCGGCACCGGGACTGCGCAGTATTTT
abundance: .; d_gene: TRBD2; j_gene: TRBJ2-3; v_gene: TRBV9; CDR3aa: CASSPRTSGASTDTQYF; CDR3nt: TGTGCCAGCAGCCCACGGACTAGCGGGGCTAGCACAGATACGCAGTATTTT
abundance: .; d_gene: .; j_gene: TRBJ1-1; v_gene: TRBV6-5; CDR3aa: CASSFSSRGGNTEAFF; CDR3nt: TGTGCCAGCAGTTTTTCCTCCCGGGGGGGGAACACTGAAGCTTTCTTT
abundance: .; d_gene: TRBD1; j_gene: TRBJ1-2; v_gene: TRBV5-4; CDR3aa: CASSPGQRNYGYTF; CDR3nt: TGTGCCAGCAGTCCGGGACAGCGTAACTATGGCTACACCTTC
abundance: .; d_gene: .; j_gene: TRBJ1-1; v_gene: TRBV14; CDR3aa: CASSQGPTEAFF; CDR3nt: TGTGCCAGCAGCCAGGGCCCCACTGAAGCTTTCTTT
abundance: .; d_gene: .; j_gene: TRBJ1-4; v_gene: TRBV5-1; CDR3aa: CASSREGTNEKLFF; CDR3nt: TGCGCCAGCAGCCGGGAGGGGACTAATGAAAAACTGTTTTTT
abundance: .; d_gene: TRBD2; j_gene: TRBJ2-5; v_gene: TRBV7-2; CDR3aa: CASSLGNSGRLETQYF; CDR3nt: TGTGCCAGCAGCTTAGGAAATAGCGGGAGACTGGAGACCCAGTACTTC
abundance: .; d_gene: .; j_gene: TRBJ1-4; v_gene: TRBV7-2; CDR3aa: CASSLRGQHNEKLFF; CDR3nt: TGTGCCAGCAGCTTAAGAGGGCAGCATAATGAAAAACTGTTTTTT
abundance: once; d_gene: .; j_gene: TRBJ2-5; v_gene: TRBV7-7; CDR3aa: CASSLGPGGVETQYF; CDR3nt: TGTGCTAGCAGCTTGGGTCCCGGGGGTGTGGAGACCCAGTACTTC
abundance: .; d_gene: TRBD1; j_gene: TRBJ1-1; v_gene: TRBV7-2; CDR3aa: CASSPLGTGGMNTEAFF; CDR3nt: TGTGCCAGCAGCCCGCTTGGGACAGGGGGCATGAACACTGAAGCTTTCTTT
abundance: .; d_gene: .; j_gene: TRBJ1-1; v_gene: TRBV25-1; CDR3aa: CASSELDTEAFF; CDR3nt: TGTGCCAGCAGTGAATTAGACACTGAAGCTTTCTTT
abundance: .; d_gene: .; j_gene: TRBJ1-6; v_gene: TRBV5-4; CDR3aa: CASSLSQSGLPLHF; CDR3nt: TGTGCCAGCAGCTTGTCCCAATCTGGGCTTCCCCTCCACTTT
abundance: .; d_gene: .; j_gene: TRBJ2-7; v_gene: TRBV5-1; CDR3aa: CASSLVGGPAYEQYF; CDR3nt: TGCGCCAGCAGCTTGGTGGGGGGGCCGGCCTACGAGCAGTACTTC
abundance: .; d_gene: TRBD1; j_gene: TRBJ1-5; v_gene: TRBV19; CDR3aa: CASTRDRVAQPQHF; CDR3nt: TGTGCCAGTACCCGAGACAGGGTTGCTCAGCCCCAGCATTTT
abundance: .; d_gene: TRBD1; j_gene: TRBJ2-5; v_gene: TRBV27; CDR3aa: CASSKSDRATETQYF; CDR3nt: TGTGCCAGCAGTAAGTCGGACAGGGCGACGGAGACCCAGTACTTC
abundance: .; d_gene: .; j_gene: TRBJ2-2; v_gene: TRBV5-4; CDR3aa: CASSRGHYTGELFF; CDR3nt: TGTGCCAGCAGCAGGGGACACTACACCGGGGAGCTGTTTTTT
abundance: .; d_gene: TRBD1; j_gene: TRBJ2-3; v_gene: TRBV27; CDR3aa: CASSSRWDRGGTDTQYF; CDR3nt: TGTGCCAGCAGCTCCCGTTGGGACAGGGGAGGCACAGATACGCAGTATTTT
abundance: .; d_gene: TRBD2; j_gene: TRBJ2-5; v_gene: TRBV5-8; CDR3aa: CASTLAGGAGETQYF; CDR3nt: TGTGCCAGCACCCTAGCGGGGGGAGCTGGAGAGACCCAGTACTTC
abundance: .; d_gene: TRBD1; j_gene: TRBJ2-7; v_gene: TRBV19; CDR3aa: CASSKTGASYEQYF; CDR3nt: TGTGCCAGTAGCAAGACAGGGGCCTCCTACGAGCAGTACTTC
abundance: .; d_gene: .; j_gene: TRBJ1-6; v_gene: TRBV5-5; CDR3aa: CASSDGVFNSPLHF; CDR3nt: TGTGCCAGCAGCGACGGGGTGTTTAATTCACCCCTCCACTTT
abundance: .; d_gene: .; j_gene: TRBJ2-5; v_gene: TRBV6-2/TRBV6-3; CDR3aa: CASSLPTGLEETQYF; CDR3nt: TGTGCCAGCAGTCTCCCGACAGGTCTGGAAGAGACCCAGTACTTC
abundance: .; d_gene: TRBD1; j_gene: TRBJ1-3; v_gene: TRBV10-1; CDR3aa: CASSTLGTGLF; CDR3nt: TGCGCCAGCAGTACTCTCGGGACAGGTTTGTTT
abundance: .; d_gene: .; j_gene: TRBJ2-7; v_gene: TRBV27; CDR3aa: CASSWTTGYEQYF; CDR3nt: TGTGCCAGTAGTTGGACGACAGGCTACGAGCAGTACTTC
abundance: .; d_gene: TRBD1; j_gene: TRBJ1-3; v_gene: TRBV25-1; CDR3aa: CASSEPGTEAGNTIYF; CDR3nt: TGTGCCAGCAGTGAGCCCGGGACAGAGGCTGGAAACACCATATATTTT
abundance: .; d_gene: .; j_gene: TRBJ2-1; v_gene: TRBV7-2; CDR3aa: CASSLVRSGGSSYNEQFF; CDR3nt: TGTGCCAGCAGCTTAGTTCGGTCTGGGGGGAGCTCCTACAATGAGCAGTTCTTC
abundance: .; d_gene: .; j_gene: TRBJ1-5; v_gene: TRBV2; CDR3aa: CASKTDSYSNQPQHF; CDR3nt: TGTGCCAGCAAAACGGACAGCTATAGCAATCAGCCCCAGCATTTT
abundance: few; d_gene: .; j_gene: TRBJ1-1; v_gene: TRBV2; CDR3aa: CASSDGSRAEAFF; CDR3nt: TGTGCCAGCAGTGATGGGAGCCGGGCTGAAGCTTTCTTT
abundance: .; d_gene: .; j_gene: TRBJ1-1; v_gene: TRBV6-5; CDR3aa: CASSSGRENTEAFF; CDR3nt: TGTGCCAGCAGTTCTGGGAGGGAGAACACTGAAGCTTTCTTT
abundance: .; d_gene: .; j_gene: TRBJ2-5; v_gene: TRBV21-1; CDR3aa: CASNGHPQETQYF; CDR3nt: TGTGCCAGCAATGGACACCCTCAAGAGACCCAGTACTTC
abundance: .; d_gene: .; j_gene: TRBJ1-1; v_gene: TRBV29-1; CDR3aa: CSAIKPEGTNTEAFF; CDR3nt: TGCAGCGCAATAAAGCCGGAGGGGACGAACACTGAAGCTTTCTTT
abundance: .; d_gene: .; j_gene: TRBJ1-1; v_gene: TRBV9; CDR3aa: CASSVAAHSGTEAFF; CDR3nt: TGTGCCAGCAGCGTAGCGGCCCACTCGGGCACTGAAGCTTTCTTT
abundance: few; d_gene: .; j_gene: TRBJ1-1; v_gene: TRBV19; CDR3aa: CASSVRDKAEAFF; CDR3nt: TGTGCCAGTAGCGTCCGGGACAAGGCTGAAGCTTTCTTT
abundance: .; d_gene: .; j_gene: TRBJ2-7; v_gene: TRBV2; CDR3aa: CASSLQGYSTYEQYF; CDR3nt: TGTGCCAGCAGTTTACAGGGATATTCAACCTACGAGCAGTACTTC
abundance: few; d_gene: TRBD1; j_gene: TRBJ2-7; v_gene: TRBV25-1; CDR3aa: CASSGDRGRNEQYF; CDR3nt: TGTGCCAGCAGTGGAGACAGGGGGCGAAACGAGCAGTACTTC
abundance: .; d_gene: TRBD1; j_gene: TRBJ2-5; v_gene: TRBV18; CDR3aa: CASSPIGLGYRGEETQYF; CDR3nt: TGTGCCAGCTCACCAATAGGCCTCGGGTACAGGGGGGAAGAGACCCAGTACTTC
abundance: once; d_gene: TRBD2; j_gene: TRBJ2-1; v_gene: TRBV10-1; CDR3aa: CASSGSGSGSYNEQFF; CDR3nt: TGCGCCAGCAGTGGGAGCGGGAGCGGATCCTACAATGAGCAGTTCTTC
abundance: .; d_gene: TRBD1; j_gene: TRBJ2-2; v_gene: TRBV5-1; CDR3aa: CASSLPTGAGELFF; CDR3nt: TGCGCCAGCAGCTTACCCACAGGGGCAGGGGAGCTGTTTTTT
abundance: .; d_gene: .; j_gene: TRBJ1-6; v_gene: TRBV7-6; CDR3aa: CASSPARGNSPLHF; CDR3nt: TGTGCCAGCAGCCCAGCGAGGGGGAATTCACCCCTCCACTTT
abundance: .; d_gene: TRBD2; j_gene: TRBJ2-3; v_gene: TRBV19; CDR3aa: CASSIVSTSGSTDTQYF; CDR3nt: TGTGCCAGTAGTATAGTTTCGACTAGCGGAAGCACAGATACGCAGTATTTT
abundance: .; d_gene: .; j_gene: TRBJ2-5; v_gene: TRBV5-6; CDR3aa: CASHRQGTQYF; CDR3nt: TGTGCCAGCCACCGCCAGGGGACCCAGTACTTC
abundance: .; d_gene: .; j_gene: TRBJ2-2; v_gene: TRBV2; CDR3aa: CASRKGLAKGNTGELFF; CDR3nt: TGTGCCAGCAGAAAGGGTCTAGCAAAAGGGAACACCGGGGAGCTGTTTTTT
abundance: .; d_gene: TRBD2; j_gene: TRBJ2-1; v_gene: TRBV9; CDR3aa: CASSPRLAGSGSYNEQFF; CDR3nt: TGTGCCAGCAGCCCGCGACTAGCGGGGTCGGGCTCCTACAATGAGCAGTTCTTC
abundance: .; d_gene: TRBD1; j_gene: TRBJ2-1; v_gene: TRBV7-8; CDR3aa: CASTPPGQGFHEQFF; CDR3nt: TGTGCCAGCACCCCTCCGGGACAGGGTTTTCATGAGCAGTTCTTC